The rows below give T cell receptor beta chains drawn from one sample of a study of shared clonotypes between healthy human individuals. Clones were sequenced by immunoSEQ multiplex PCR, and TCRdb holds only the in-frame ones, with some missing. The sample lists roughly 570,000 clones; roughly 98% were seen once. Sequencing was performed on naive CD8+ T cells sorted from blood. Receptor source: a man in his thirties or forties in good health. The CDR3 runs from the conserved cysteine through the conserved F or W. A D gene is named only where the DNA matches it firmly. Clone size appears in some rows only: once, few, many, or a class for an expanded clone.

d_gene	j_gene	v_gene	abundance	CDR3nt	CDR3aa
-	TRBJ1-2	TRBV6-5	-	TGTGCCAGCAGCCCCGCATCCGGGACTCCCGGCTACACCTTC	CASSPASGTPGYTF
-	TRBJ2-5	TRBV28	-	TGTGCCAGCAGTTTACTGCGCGCTGAGACCCAGTACTTC	CASSLLRAETQYF
-	TRBJ2-3	TRBV5-1	once	TGCGCCAGCAGCACGGGGGGTACCTGGGACAGCTTCTTCACAGATACGCAGTATTTT	CASSTGGTWDSFFTDTQYF
-	TRBJ1-4	TRBV27	once	TGTGCCAGCCACGGAGGGGGAAGTAGGAATGAAAAACTGTTTTTT	CASHGGGSRNEKLFF
-	TRBJ1-1	TRBV9	-	TGTGCCAGCAGCGGAGGAGAACGCACTGAAGCTTTCTTT	CASSGGERTEAFF
-	TRBJ2-2	TRBV4-3	-	TGCGCCAGCAGCCATTCCCAGGCGGGCACCGGGGAGCTGTTTTTT	CASSHSQAGTGELFF
-	TRBJ2-7	TRBV28	-	TGTGCCAGCATTGGGACCAGCTCCTACGAGCAGTACTTC	CASIGTSSYEQYF
-	TRBJ1-4	TRBV7-9	-	TGTGCCAGCAGCTTAGACGGACGCGAAAAACTGTTTTTT	CASSLDGREKLFF
-	TRBJ2-7	TRBV5-4	-	TGTGCCAGCAGCTTGGTTGGCGGGACATACGAGCAGTACTTC	CASSLVGGTYEQYF
TRBD1	TRBJ1-1	TRBV5-1	-	TGCGCCAGCAGCGAGACAGGGAGTTGGACTGAAGCTTTCTTT	CASSETGSWTEAFF
-	TRBJ1-2	TRBV7-9	-	TGTGCCAGCAGCGACTTAGGGGGTGGCTACACCTTC	CASSDLGGGYTF
-	TRBJ1-5	TRBV6-6	-	TGTGCCAGCACTCAACGAGGAGGGTGGGGCAATCAGCCCCAGCATTTT	CASTQRGGWGNQPQHF
-	TRBJ2-2	TRBV13	-	TGTGCCAGCAGCTTCTCCCCCGGGGAGCTGTTTTTT	CASSFSPGELFF
-	TRBJ1-3	TRBV9	-	TGTGCCAGCAGCCAAGAGGGCGCCGTCTCTGGAAACACCATATATTTT	CASSQEGAVSGNTIYF
-	TRBJ1-5	TRBV28	-	TGTGCCAGCAGTTCTCTGGGGGGTCGGCCCCAGCATTTT	CASSSLGGRPQHF
TRBD2	TRBJ2-7	TRBV5-1	-	TGCGCCAGCAGCTTTCGGGGGGACGGCTACGAGCAGTACTTC	CASSFRGDGYEQYF
TRBD2	TRBJ2-7	TRBV10-1	-	TGCGCCAGCAGTGAGGGGACTAGAGGATACGAGCAGTACTTC	CASSEGTRGYEQYF
TRBD2	TRBJ2-1	TRBV11-3	-	TGTGCCAGCAGCTTATCGGGGGGTGAGCAGTTCTTC	CASSLSGGEQFF
-	TRBJ1-2	TRBV29-1	-	TGCAGCGTTGATACAGGTCCCCAAATCTATGGCTACACCTTC	CSVDTGPQIYGYTF
-	TRBJ2-7	TRBV6-5	-	TGTGCCAGCAGTTACTCGATGGAGGGGGGCGAGCAGTACTTC	CASSYSMEGGEQYF
-	TRBJ2-3	TRBV5-5	-	TGTGCCAGCAGCTTCTCCGTCGGGGGCACAGATACGCAGTATTTT	CASSFSVGGTDTQYF
-	TRBJ2-1	TRBV18	-	TGTGCCAGCTCACCACAGGGGGCCTACAATGAGCAGTTCTTC	CASSPQGAYNEQFF
-	TRBJ2-2	TRBV7-9	-	TGTGCCAGCAGCTACATTGGGAACACCGGGGAGCTGTTTTTT	CASSYIGNTGELFF
-	TRBJ1-3	TRBV4-1	-	TGCGCCAGCAGCCACGGACAGCGCGGCGGGAAAGGGGACACCATATATTTT	CASSHGQRGGKGDTIYF
TRBD2	TRBJ2-1	TRBV28	once	TGTGCCAGCAGTTTAACGGTGGGGGAGCGGGAGCCCTACAATGAGCAGTTCTTC	CASSLTVGEREPYNEQFF
-	TRBJ2-1	TRBV5-1	-	TGCGCCAGCAGCTTGGCTGTGCCCCTCGACAATGAGCAGTTCTTC	CASSLAVPLDNEQFF
TRBD2	TRBJ2-1	TRBV4-1	-	TGCGCCAGCAGCCAAGATCTACTAGCGTGGGATGAGCAGTTCTTC	CASSQDLLAWDEQFF
-	TRBJ2-7	TRBV9	-	TGTGCCAGCAGCGTCTCCGAGGGGAACGAGCAGTACTTC	CASSVSEGNEQYF